The 16 T cell receptor beta chains presented below share a single source sample, sequenced in a study of CD8 T cells in ankylosing spondylitis. Overall study results and limits: It appeared that ankylosing spondylitis blood was characterized by a TCR beta motif of about 8 highly homologous variants.

MiXCR, run by TCRdb on the 5' RACE reads, gives a single entry per CDR3 protein. The table has some 840,000 distinct CDR3 sequences, approximately 12% seen once. These receptors' targets are unknown. The source material was blood, either unsorted or a sorted T cell fraction (not recorded which). Source of these receptors: a male donor with ankylosing spondylitis.

The genes are TRBV29-1 and TRBJ1-3; possibly TRBD1 for D (5 bases). Germline V gene sequence: CDR1 SQVTM, CDR2 ANQGSEA. CDR3 length: 12 amino acids. Trimming removed 3 bases from V and 7 bases from J, with 10 bases in between. CDR3 sequence: CSVERGGNTIYF. DNA for the CDR3: TGCAGCGTTGAGAGGGGAGGGAACACCATATATTTT.

The sample holds a few counts of this clonotype. The chain uses TRBV18 and TRBJ1-1, with TRBD1 identical over 9 bases. CDR3 size: 13 residues. V dropped 5 bases and J dropped 7; count of bases not matched to a gene: 5. CDR1 is KGHSH and CDR2 is LQKENI in the germline V gene. CDR3 in amino acids: CASSAGTGLEAFF. In nucleotides, the CDR3 is TGTGCCAGCTCAGCCGGGACAGGGCTTGAAGCTTTCTTT. Variable domain in full (rest from reference TRBV18 and TRBJ1-1): NAGVMQNPRHLVRRRGQEARLRCSPMKGHSHVYWYRQLPEEGLKFMVYLQKENIIDESGMPKERFSAEFPKEGPSILRIQQVVRGDSAAYFCASSAGTGLEAFFGQGTRLTVV.

J is TRBJ1-2 and V is TRBV10-3, with D perhaps TRBD1 (6 bases). This CDR3 has 16 amino acids. V lost 4 bases to trimming and J lost 2 bases, with 17 bases between them. In germline, CDR1 is ENHRY, CDR2 SYGVKD. CDR3 sequence: CAISVRGEGGNYGYTF. DNA of the CDR3: TGTGCCATCAGTGTTCGGGGAGAGGGGGGGAACTATGGCTACACCTTC.

This clonotype was seen a few times. The chain links TRBV24-1 to TRBJ1-5; no definite D call. The germline V and J ends were trimmed by 1 base and 1 base, with 4 bases remaining between them. Germline V gives CDR1 KGHDR, CDR2 SFDVKD. The CDR3 consists of 14 residues. CDR3 in amino acids: CATSDFRSNQPQHF. In DNA, the CDR3 is TGTGCCACCAGTGATTTTAGGAGCAATCAGCCCCAGCATTTT.

The sample holds a few counts of this clonotype. V is TRBV24-1 and J is TRBJ2-1; D is possibly TRBD1 (5 bases). The CDR3 sequence is 17 residues long. Germline V gene data show CDR1 as KGHDR and CDR2 as SFDVKD. Trimming took 3 bases from V and 5 from J, leaving 19 bases between them. The CDR3 nucleotides read TGTGCCACCAGTGATCCCTCATTAGGGGCCAACAACAATGAGCAGTTCTTC. Translated: CATSDPSLGANNNEQFF.

The V and J genes are TRBV6-1 and TRBJ1-5; D gene unclear. Germline CDR1 and CDR2: MNHNS and SASEGT. Between the trimmed V and J ends, which lost 1 base and 5 bases, there was a span of 9 bases. This CDR3 comprises 14 residues. The CDR3 coding sequence is TGTGCCAGCAGTGAAGTTGTGCAGGATCAGCCCCAGCATTTT. It codes for CASSEVVQDQPQHF.

CDR3 sequence (DNA): TGCAGTGCTACCATAGCGGGAGCGAACACCGGGGAGCTGTTTTTT. This codes for CSATIAGANTGELFF. The chain has TRBV20-1 and TRBJ2-2, with TRBD2 matching 9 bases. Germline V lookup: CDR1 DFQATT, CDR2 SNEGSKA (reference sequence). Trimming at V came to 4 bases and at J to 0 bases, leaving 3 bases not matched to a gene. The CDR3 consists of 15 residues.

This clonotype has a handful of counts. The V gene is TRBV15, the J gene TRBJ1-2; D is ambiguous. V was shortened by 1 base and J by 2 bases, with 11 bases between the two germline ends. This CDR3 contains 15 residues. Per germline, CDR1 LNHNV and CDR2 YYDKDF (reference sequence). As DNA, the CDR3 is TGTGCCACCAGCAGAGCCCCGAGTGAGAACTATGGCTACACCTTC. Residues: CATSRAPSENYGYTF.

This clonotype was detected a few times. V and J are TRBV7-2 and TRBJ1-1, with a tentative D call TRBD1 (5 bases). V was clipped by 6 bases and J by 4 bases, with 15 bases between them. Looked up from germline, CDR1 is SGHTA and CDR2 is FQGNSA. CDR3 length: 14 amino acids. In DNA, the CDR3 is TGTGCCAGCAGGACCATCGGGACGGTCACTGAAGCTTTCTTT. It translates to CASRTIGTVTEAFF.

The V call is TRBV20-1, the J call TRBJ2-7, with TRBD2 identical over 7 bases. Germline CDR1 is DFQATT and CDR2 is SNEGSKA (reference sequence). Losses at the gene ends were 6 bases for V and 0 bases for J; bases not matched to a gene: 8. The CDR3 covers 14 residues. The DNA of the CDR3 is TGCAGTGCGGCCGGACTAGGGAGCTCCTACGAGCAGTACTTC. Amino acid sequence: CSAAGLGSSYEQYF.

The J gene is TRBJ1-2, the V gene TRBV30; D call uncertain. The germline gives CDR1 GTSNPN, CDR2 SVGIG (reference sequence). Trimming cost V 8 bases and J 8 bases, with 15 bases left between them. The CDR3 consists of 11 residues. This CDR3 reads CARAEGGGYTF. For the CDR3, the DNA is TGTGCCCGGGCCGAAGGAGGGGGCTACACCTTC.

V is TRBV5-6 and J is TRBJ2-3; 9 bases line up with TRBD1. With 3 bases clipped from V and 8 bases from J, the junction kept 10 bases outside the gene matches. Germline V lookup: CDR1 SGHDT, CDR2 YYEEEE. The CDR3 totals 15 residues. CDR3: CASSWDRVQLGTQYF. The CDR3 region has the DNA TGTGCCAGCAGCTGGGACAGGGTCCAATTAGGTACGCAGTATTTT.

This chain connects TRBV28 to TRBJ2-1; 7 bases are a match to TRBD2. This CDR3 has 15 residues. V lost 6 bases and J lost 5; bases outside the gene matches: 10. In germline, CDR1 is MDHEN, CDR2 SYDVKM. This chain's CDR3 is CASRVLAVFNNEQFF. As DNA, the CDR3 is TGTGCCAGCAGAGTCCTAGCGGTTTTCAACAATGAGCAGTTCTTC.

This clonotype was seen at least ten times. This sequence joins TRBV24-1 and TRBJ2-5; D is ambiguous. Trimming cost V 5 bases and J 0 bases, with 3 bases left between them. The CDR3 runs 12 residues. CDR1 KGHDR and CDR2 SFDVKD come from the germline V gene. The CDR3 protein is CATSGNQETQYF. In DNA, the CDR3 is TGTGCCACCAGTGGAAACCAAGAGACCCAGTACTTC.

The chain links TRBV20-1 to TRBJ2-2, with TRBD2 identical over 10 bases. Germline V lookup: CDR1 DFQATT, CDR2 SNEGSKA (reference sequence). The CDR3 is made up of 15 amino acids. J gave up 1 base and V 6 bases, and 5 bases lay outside the gene matches. In nucleotides, the CDR3 is TGCAGTGCGCTCAGGACTAGCGGGAACACCGGGGAGCTGTTTTTT. Translated: CSALRTSGNTGELFF.

This clonotype has a handful of counts. The gene calls are TRBV5-4 and TRBJ2-7, with D possibly called TRBD1 or TRBD2 (6 bases each). The CDR3 is made up of 15 amino acids. Germline loops: CDR1 SGHNT, CDR2 YYREEE (reference sequence). V lost 0 bases, J lost 3 bases, and 13 bases lay in between. Written as DNA, the CDR3 is TGTGCCAGCAGCTTGGGGGGGGCAAGTGGCTACGAGCAGTACTTC. Amino acid sequence: CASSLGGASGYEQYF.